The rows below give T cell receptor beta chains drawn from one sample of a study of T cell responses to AZD1222 COVID-19 vaccine. Assay: immunoSEQ multiplex PCR; the TCRdb copy retains only in-frame clones and omits some. Counted here are 200,000 or so clones, approximately 93% occurring once; the ten biggest clones make up 1%. Sequenced here: peripheral blood, sampled 28 days after the second AZD1222 dose. Receptors were obtained from an adult who received the AZD1222 COVID-19 vaccine. Both conserved end residues are part of each CDR3. D genes are given only for firm matches. Some rows mark clone size as missing; the rest say once, few, many or name a class of expanded clone.

TRBJ2-3,TRBD2,NA,TRBV7-2,CASSLRLAGLPDTQYF,TGTGCCAGCAGCCTCAGACTAGCGGGGCTCCCAGATACGCAGTATTTT
TRBJ1-4,NA,NA,TRBV28,CASEFREKLFF,TGTGCCAGCGAGTTTCGTGAAAAACTGTTTTTT
TRBJ1-4,NA,NA,TRBV6-1,CASSERLSGGTNEKLFF,TGTGCCAGCAGTGAAAGGCTATCGGGTGGGACTAATGAAAAACTGTTTTTT
TRBJ2-7,TRBD1,NA,TRBV10-3,CATAGTGINEQYF,TGTGCCACCGCCGGGACAGGGATCAACGAGCAGTACTTC
TRBJ2-7,TRBD1,NA,TRBV14,CASSQVRGQGPYEQYF,TGTGCCAGCAGCCAAGTAAGGGGGCAGGGGCCCTACGAGCAGTACTTC
TRBJ1-1,NA,NA,TRBV18,CASSPRQMNTEAFF,TGTGCCAGCTCACCTAGACAAATGAACACTGAAGCTTTCTTT
TRBJ2-5,NA,once,TRBV7-9,CASSPLGAGVRETQYF,TGTGCCAGCAGCCCCCTCGGGGCCGGGGTTCGAGAGACCCAGTACTTC
TRBJ1-2,NA,NA,TRBV9,CASSVAGPNGANYGYTF,TGTGCCAGCAGCGTAGCGGGACCAAACGGGGCTAACTATGGCTACACCTTC
TRBJ1-4,NA,NA,TRBV12-2,CASRLAVEGYPTNEKLFF,TGTGCAAGTCGCTTAGCGGTGGAGGGTTACCCAACTAATGAAAAACTGTTTTTT
TRBJ1-6,NA,NA,TRBV7-9,CASSFRDADNSPLHF,TGTGCCAGCAGCTTCCGGGACGCAGATAATTCACCCCTCCACTTT
TRBJ2-7,TRBD2,NA,TRBV3-1/TRBV3-2,CASSRGGGAGGEQYF,TGTGCCAGCAGCCGCGGTGGGGGAGCGGGGGGCGAGCAGTACTTC
TRBJ1-1,TRBD1,NA,TRBV11-2,CASSLEGTGVGEAFF,TGTGCCAGCAGCTTAGAGGGGACAGGGGTCGGTGAAGCTTTCTTT
TRBJ2-7,TRBD1,NA,TRBV2,CASTRDRGTYEQYF,TGTGCCAGCACCCGGGACAGGGGGACCTACGAGCAGTACTTC
TRBJ1-1,TRBD1,NA,TRBV5-8,CASSQDRGRKAFF,TGTGCCAGCAGCCAAGACAGGGGCAGGAAAGCTTTCTTT
TRBJ1-3,NA,NA,TRBV7-3,CASSLRTAGNTIYF,TGTGCCAGCAGCTTAAGGACCGCTGGAAACACCATATATTTT
TRBJ2-5,NA,NA,TRBV9,CASSPSGGERYQETQYF,TGTGCCAGCAGTCCATCGGGCGGGGAGCGATACCAAGAGACCCAGTACTTC
TRBJ2-7,TRBD1,NA,TRBV19,CASSDRGYEQYF,TGTGCCAGTAGTGACAGGGGTTACGAGCAGTACTTC
TRBJ1-1,NA,NA,TRBV27,CASSSLKQGGTEAFF,TGTGCCAGCAGTTCACTGAAACAGGGAGGCACTGAAGCTTTCTTT
TRBJ1-4,TRBD1,NA,TRBV2,CASGLAGGATNEKLFF,TGTGCCAGCGGTCTAGCAGGGGGTGCAACTAATGAAAAACTGTTTTTT
TRBJ2-1,TRBD1,NA,TRBV24-1,CATSKQGSAYNEQFF,TGTGCCACCAGCAAACAGGGGTCAGCCTACAATGAGCAGTTCTTC
TRBJ2-1,NA,NA,TRBV2,CASREAGEQFF,TGTGCCAGCAGGGAGGCCGGTGAGCAGTTCTTC
TRBJ1-3,NA,NA,TRBV14,CASSASGNTIYF,TGTGCCAGCAGCGCATCTGGAAACACCATATATTTT
TRBJ2-7,TRBD1,NA,TRBV7-6,CASSLTQGAYEQYF,TGTGCCAGCAGCTTAACTCAGGGGGCCTACGAGCAGTACTTC
TRBJ1-6,NA,NA,TRBV2,CASSEEAGDYSPLHF,TGTGCCAGCAGTGAAGAAGCAGGGGACTATTCACCCCTCCACTTT
TRBJ1-6,NA,NA,TRBV7-3,CASSSDHNSPLHF,TGTGCCAGCAGCTCCGATCATAATTCACCCCTCCACTTT
TRBJ2-5,NA,NA,TRBV4-1,CASSQEPSRQETQYF,TGCGCCAGCAGCCAAGAGCCCTCCAGGCAAGAGACCCAGTACTTC
TRBJ1-2,NA,NA,TRBV6-1,CASSEALGIGYTF,TGTGCCAGCAGTGAAGCTTTAGGAATTGGCTACACCTTC
TRBJ2-3,TRBD1,NA,TRBV7-6,CASSSGQGDTQYF,TGTGCCAGCAGCTCAGGACAGGGAGATACGCAGTATTTT
TRBJ2-1,TRBD2,NA,TRBV24-1,CATAPSGGYNEQFF,TGTGCCACAGCACCTAGCGGGGGTTACAATGAGCAGTTCTTC
TRBJ2-3,NA,NA,TRBV4-1,CASSQETQYF,TGCGCCAGCAGCCAAGAAACGCAGTATTTT
TRBJ1-4,NA,NA,TRBV10-3,CAISESGSVANEKLFF,TGTGCCATCAGTGAATCTGGGAGTGTTGCAAATGAAAAACTGTTTTTT
TRBJ2-7,NA,NA,TRBV28,CASSPVRGEQYF,TGTGCCAGCAGCCCCGTTCGGGGCGAGCAGTACTTC
TRBJ1-3,NA,NA,TRBV7-8,CASSSYSGNTIYF,TGTGCCAGCAGCTCGTACTCTGGAAACACCATATATTTT
TRBJ1-2,NA,NA,TRBV4-1,CASSQGFEGLGGYTF,TGCGCCAGCAGCCAAGGTTTTGAGGGGCTAGGTGGCTACACCTTC
TRBJ1-6,NA,NA,TRBV2,CASSEVLLTTPLHF,TGTGCCAGCAGTGAGGTACTGCTAACCACACCCCTCCACTTT
TRBJ1-1,NA,NA,TRBV13,CASSLLGATEAFF,TGTGCCAGCAGCTTGTTGGGCGCCACTGAAGCTTTCTTT
TRBJ1-2,NA,NA,TRBV7-9,CASSLAGPNYGYTF,TGTGCCAGCAGCTTAGCCGGCCCTAACTATGGCTACACCTTC
TRBJ2-7,NA,NA,TRBV5-1,CASSLQERAYEQYF,TGCGCCAGCAGCTTACAGGAGCGTGCCTACGAGCAGTACTTC
TRBJ1-1,NA,NA,TRBV19,CASKGHPGTEAFF,TGTGCCAGTAAGGGACACCCGGGCACTGAAGCTTTCTTT
TRBJ1-5,TRBD1,NA,TRBV5-1,CASSLDRGLGQPQHF,TGCGCCAGCAGCTTGGACAGGGGGCTAGGGCAGCCCCAGCATTTT
TRBJ1-4,TRBD1,NA,TRBV18,CASSPPGQGNEKLFF,TGTGCCAGCTCACCGCCGGGACAGGGGAATGAAAAACTGTTTTTT